This T cell receptor beta chain was captured by sequencing in a study of T-cell memory formation after mild COVID-19. Across the study: Most TCR clusters belonged to a single donor.

TCRdb passed the 5' RACE reads through MiXCR, listing each CDR3 protein once. The data hold roughly 100,000 distinct CDR3 sequences, with about a sixth observed a single time. V lost 5 bases to trimming and J lost 6 bases; unmatched junction nucleotides: 22. The CDR3 extends over 20 amino acids. The germline CDR1 and CDR2 sequences are SGHAT and FQNNGV. The receptor comes from an adult woman who had mild COVID-19 (a few samples of this study predate the infection). Cell type and time point are not known. The chain joins TRBV11-2 to TRBJ2-2; 9 nucleotides match TRBD1. Input material: PBMCs or a T cell subset sorted from them (not recorded which). The CDR3 loop reads CASSANRDREFSGTAGELFF. The CDR3 DNA follows: TGTGCCAGCAGCGCGAACCGGGACAGGGAATTTTCGGGAACCGCCGGGGAGCTGTTTTTT.